The rows below give T cell receptor beta chains drawn from one sample of a study of OX40 agonist ivuxolimab in advanced cancers. Here immunoSEQ multiplex PCR was the method, and the copy in TCRdb shows in-frame clones only, minus some. The sample gives some 130,000 clones, 75% to 90% of which show up once; approximately 0.51% is in the top ten. The material sequenced was CD4+ or CD8+ T cells sorted from blood, taken in a trial of the OX40 agonist ivuxolimab. Receptors were obtained from an adult with an advanced solid tumor such as melanoma, head and neck, liver or kidney cancer. Each CDR3 is given with its conserved first and last residue. The D gene is left open where the match is weak. Size values are once, few and many counts, or a class for expanded clones, and some rows have none.

cdr3_nt cdr3_aa j_call v_call clone_size d_call
TGTGCCAGCAGTCAGGAAGACAGCCGCTACACCTTC CASSQEDSRYTF TRBJ1-2 TRBV6-6 . .
TGTGCCAGCAGCCCCGGACCGGGGGGGACTGAAGCTTTCTTT CASSPGPGGTEAFF TRBJ1-1 TRBV11-2 . .
TGTGCCTGGGGCGGACAGCTTAACTATGGCTACACCTTC CAWGGQLNYGYTF TRBJ1-2 TRBV30 . .
TGTGCCAGCAGCCCCGCTGGGGTACTTCGGGGCTACACCTTC CASSPAGVLRGYTF TRBJ1-2 TRBV7-2 few .
TGTGCCATTTTTCTCCTACCGGGACACCACTCTGGAAACACCATATATTTT CAIFLLPGHHSGNTIYF TRBJ1-3 TRBV21-1 . .
TGTGCCAGCAGAACCGGGACAGAGAACACCGGGGAGCTGTTTTTT CASRTGTENTGELFF TRBJ2-2 TRBV7-2 few TRBD1
TGTGCCAGCAGTGCCTCGAGCGGAAGTCATGAAAAACTGTTTTTT CASSASSGSHEKLFF TRBJ1-4 TRBV6-4 . .
TGTGCCAGCCGGATACAGGGGGATCAGCCCCAGCATTTT CASRIQGDQPQHF TRBJ1-5 TRBV18 once TRBD1
TGTGCCAGCAGCGAGAAGCCCCGGGCCATGAACACTGAAGCTTTCTTT CASSEKPRAMNTEAFF TRBJ1-1 TRBV21-1 . .
TGTGCCAGCAGCCACGGACTAGCGGGGGCCGCAGATACGCAGTATTTT CASSHGLAGAADTQYF TRBJ2-3 TRBV5-6 . TRBD2
TGCGCCAGCAGTGAGATAAGAAACACCATATATTTT CASSEIRNTIYF TRBJ1-3 TRBV10-1 . .
TGCGCCAGCAGCCAAGACTCTCCTGGGGGTAATTCACCCCTCCACTTT CASSQDSPGGNSPLHF TRBJ1-6 TRBV4-3 few .
TGTGCCAGCAGTTACTCCCGCGGGGGGGCCTGGAACATTCAGTACTTC CASSYSRGGAWNIQYF TRBJ2-4 TRBV6-6 . TRBD2
TGTGCCAGCAGCTTGGCCGGGGGGGCTGGCTACGAGCAGTACTTC CASSLAGGAGYEQYF TRBJ2-7 TRBV5-4 . TRBD2
TGTGCCAGCAGCCCGGATCTGGGGGTGAACACTGAAGCTTTCTTT CASSPDLGVNTEAFF TRBJ1-1 TRBV5-5 . .
TGTGCCAGTCCCGGATCGCGATACGACGTCGAGCAGTACTTC CASPGSRYDVEQYF TRBJ2-7 TRBV6-1 once .
TGCGCCAGCAAGGGGGGTTTGGGCACAGATACGCAGTATTTT CASKGGLGTDTQYF TRBJ2-3 TRBV5-1 . .
TGTGCCAGCCTACAAAGGGACCAAGAGACCCAGTACTTC CASLQRDQETQYF TRBJ2-5 TRBV18 . .
TGCGCCAGCAGCTTGGCCCCTACAGCGTATGGCTACACCTTC CASSLAPTAYGYTF TRBJ1-2 TRBV5-1 . .
TGTGCCAGCAGTTTATCAGGGACAGGGAATCAGCCCCAGCATTTT CASSLSGTGNQPQHF TRBJ1-5 TRBV28 . TRBD1
TGCGCCAGCAGCTGGGTCGGAGCTAACACCGGGGAGCTGTTTTTT CASSWVGANTGELFF TRBJ2-2 TRBV5-1 . .
TGCACTGGACAGGGTCCCTACGAGCAGTACTTC CTGQGPYEQYF TRBJ2-7 TRBV20-1 once TRBD1
TGTGCCAGCAGCTTAGACGGGGCTTTAGAGACCCAGTACTTC CASSLDGALETQYF TRBJ2-5 TRBV7-8 . .
TGTGCCATCAGGGACCCAACTTCTAGCACAGATACGCAGTATTTT CAIRDPTSSTDTQYF TRBJ2-3 TRBV10-3 . .
TGTGCCAGCGGAAAAGGTTTCCCCTCTGGAAACACCATATATTTT CASGKGFPSGNTIYF TRBJ1-3 TRBV6-6 . .
TGTGCCAGCAGTCTACAGGGGACTAATGAAAAACTGTTTTTT CASSLQGTNEKLFF TRBJ1-4 TRBV2 . TRBD1
TGCGCTTCGGCGGCCCTGGATGAGCAGTTCTTC CASAALDEQFF TRBJ2-1 TRBV5-1 . .
TGTGCCAGCAAACGGACTAGCGGGGAGTCTAAGTACTTC CASKRTSGESKYF TRBJ2-7 TRBV6-6 . TRBD2
TGTGCCAGCAGCTCCCTCGGACAGGGGATCGAGCAGTACTTC CASSSLGQGIEQYF TRBJ2-7 TRBV7-9 once TRBD1
TGCGCCAGCAGCTTGGGGCCGGGGTACTCTGGAAACACCATATATTTT CASSLGPGYSGNTIYF TRBJ1-3 TRBV5-1 . .
TGTGCCAGCAGCTTAGAGGGGCGACAGCCAAATTCACCCCTCCACTTT CASSLEGRQPNSPLHF TRBJ1-6 TRBV7-2 . .
TGTGCCAGCAGTTACTCGGCAGGGGGCTTTGGAAACACCATATATTTT CASSYSAGGFGNTIYF TRBJ1-3 TRBV6-5 . TRBD1
TGTGCCAGCAGTTTCTCACCGGCGGGTCAGCCCCAGCATTTT CASSFSPAGQPQHF TRBJ1-5 TRBV28 . .
TGTGCCAGCAGCTTGATGACAACCGCTAACTATGGCTACACCTTC CASSLMTTANYGYTF TRBJ1-2 TRBV7-2 . .
TGCAGCTACAGCGAAGGAAACACCATATATTTT CSYSEGNTIYF TRBJ1-3 TRBV29-1 . .
TGTGCCAGCGGGTGGGACGAGCAGTACTTC CASGWDEQYF TRBJ2-7 TRBV6-5 . .